Listed below are T cell receptor beta chains from one sample, sequenced in a study of blood T cell repertoires in COVID-19. Profiling relied on immunoSEQ multiplex PCR, and the TCRdb table lists in-frame clones only, not all of them. Among approximately 170,000 clones, roughly nine tenths were seen once, and the ten largest hold 15% to 20%. The sequenced sample consisted of peripheral blood. These receptors were obtained from a man aged 55 to 70 with active or convalescent COVID-19. The CDR3 runs from the conserved cysteine through the conserved F or W.

V gene: TRBV5-8
J gene: TRBJ2-1
CDR3 protein: CASSLSGGINEQFF

V gene: TRBV10-3
J gene: TRBJ2-3
CDR3 protein: CAISEIAGVVDTQYF

V gene: TRBV7-9
J gene: TRBJ1-3
CDR3 protein: CASSHPGGDRSINTIYF

V gene: TRBV6-5
J gene: TRBJ1-5
CDR3 protein: CASSMTGNQPQHF

V gene: TRBV2
J gene: TRBJ2-2
CDR3 protein: CASSRGTGGTGELFF

V gene: TRBV11-2
J gene: TRBJ2-1
CDR3 protein: CASSLGQGVAYNEQFF

V gene: TRBV2
J gene: TRBJ2-4
CDR3 protein: CASRSGQGSKNIQYF

V gene: TRBV5-4
J gene: TRBJ1-1
CDR3 protein: CASSVTENTEAFF

V gene: TRBV7-9
J gene: TRBJ1-3
CDR3 protein: CASSLAGTRSSGNTIYF

V gene: TRBV11-2
J gene: TRBJ1-2
CDR3 protein: CASSAGTLNYGYTF

V gene: TRBV29-1
J gene: TRBJ2-3
CDR3 protein: CSVGVRGALTDTQYF

V gene: TRBV10-2
J gene: TRBJ2-3
CDR3 protein: CASSGGSSGRSDTQYF

V gene: TRBV4-1
J gene: TRBJ2-2
CDR3 protein: CASSQDRGGPEELFF

V gene: TRBV5-5
J gene: TRBJ1-2
CDR3 protein: CASSLEQGYGYTF

V gene: TRBV27
J gene: TRBJ1-5
CDR3 protein: CASSLVGLGNQPQHF

V gene: TRBV30
J gene: TRBJ2-1
CDR3 protein: CAWTPPAGGPNEQFF

V gene: TRBV28
J gene: TRBJ2-5
CDR3 protein: CASSGLAGGQETQYF

V gene: TRBV28
J gene: TRBJ2-5
CDR3 protein: CASTVGHRETQYF

V gene: TRBV5-1
J gene: TRBJ1-1
CDR3 protein: CASSLGQVNTEAFF

V gene: TRBV5-1
J gene: TRBJ2-6
CDR3 protein: CASSLVAGGRSGANVLTF

V gene: TRBV15
J gene: TRBJ1-2
CDR3 protein: CATNPAGGHPIGGYTF

V gene: TRBV6-5
J gene: TRBJ2-7
CDR3 protein: CASKGRGISYEQYF

V gene: TRBV5-5
J gene: TRBJ2-7
CDR3 protein: CASSLAAGPYYEQYF

V gene: TRBV6-5
J gene: TRBJ1-2
CDR3 protein: CASSPDRGIYGYTF

V gene: TRBV4-1
J gene: TRBJ2-1
CDR3 protein: CASSQASGGTERPNEQFF

V gene: TRBV3-1/TRBV3-2
J gene: TRBJ2-6
CDR3 protein: CASSHRGQASSGANVLTF

V gene: TRBV4-1
J gene: TRBJ2-1
CDR3 protein: CASSQIGGLAQSSYNEQFF

V gene: TRBV3-1/TRBV3-2
J gene: TRBJ1-5
CDR3 protein: CASSPDRRVSAQHF

V gene: TRBV3-1/TRBV3-2
J gene: TRBJ1-1
CDR3 protein: CASSPRGDTEAFF

V gene: TRBV10-3
J gene: TRBJ1-5
CDR3 protein: CAISERSGPQHF

V gene: TRBV6-5
J gene: TRBJ2-2
CDR3 protein: CASSHRDSYTGELFF

V gene: TRBV5-1
J gene: TRBJ1-1
CDR3 protein: CASSPLGDRVAEAFF

V gene: TRBV5-1
J gene: TRBJ2-7
CDR3 protein: CASSLAGRDYEQYF

V gene: TRBV4-2
J gene: TRBJ2-1
CDR3 protein: CASSSERGSGGRNEQFF

V gene: TRBV19
J gene: TRBJ2-7
CDR3 protein: CASSTRDRGFSYEQYF

V gene: TRBV18
J gene: TRBJ2-3
CDR3 protein: CASRVSSDTQYF

V gene: TRBV27
J gene: TRBJ1-2
CDR3 protein: CASSSGGYSGIGYTF

V gene: TRBV6-6
J gene: TRBJ1-1
CDR3 protein: CASSPPGPALGNTEAFF

V gene: TRBV2
J gene: TRBJ2-5
CDR3 protein: CASSPGENDEGVTQYF

V gene: TRBV15
J gene: TRBJ1-3
CDR3 protein: CATSTTTGARNTIYF

V gene: TRBV4-1
J gene: TRBJ1-2
CDR3 protein: CASSQDPQGNYGYTF

V gene: TRBV18
J gene: TRBJ2-5
CDR3 protein: CASSPPGGETQYF

V gene: TRBV7-2
J gene: TRBJ1-5
CDR3 protein: CASSPDRGNNQPQHF

V gene: TRBV10-1
J gene: TRBJ2-5
CDR3 protein: CASSEPGQGKETQYF

V gene: TRBV4-1
J gene: TRBJ2-1
CDR3 protein: CASSQDLETGNEQFF